The 17 T cell receptor beta chains below all came from one sample that was sequenced in a study of shared clonotypes between healthy human individuals. Repertoires were generated with immunoSEQ multiplex PCR, while TCRdb's copy carries only in-frame clones and drops some. The repertoire consists of some 2,100,000 clones, with under 97% occurring once and the leading ten covering approximately 0.13%. Sequencing used naive CD4+ T cells sorted from blood. Specified subset: CD45RA+ positively selected. Receptors were obtained from a man between 18 and 35 years old in good health.

This chain joins TRBV28 and TRBJ2-7, with TRBD1 matching 10 bases. Germline V lookup: CDR1 MDHEN, CDR2 SYDVKM. The CDR3 extends over 15 amino acids. The junction had 10 bases not matched to a gene; V was cut back by 6 bases and J by 5 bases. The CDR3 protein is CASSPIRTGGHEQYF. The DNA for the CDR3 is TGTGCCAGCAGCCCCATTAGGACAGGGGGGCACGAGCAGTACTTC.

This clone appeared a single time. The DNA for the CDR3 is TGCAGCGTTGAAGTCGCTTTGGGGAGAGACAGGGGGTCGGTGGAGACCCAGTACTTC. Translating gives CSVEVALGRDRGSVETQYF. J is TRBJ2-5 and V is TRBV29-1, with 9 bases aligning to TRBD1. Germline values: CDR1 SQVTM, CDR2 ANQGSEA. V trimming: 1 base; J trimming: 5 bases; junction bases outside the gene matches: 20. The CDR3 loop spans 19 amino acids.

This clone was observed once. The CDR3 is CASSYRTGSETQYF. CDR3 in DNA: TGTGCCAGCAGTTACCGGACGGGCTCGGAGACCCAGTACTTC. This chain joins TRBV6-6 and TRBJ2-5; D not resolved. With 2 bases removed from V and 5 bases from J, the gap between germline ends came to 12 bases. This CDR3 comprises 14 residues. The germline CDR1 and CDR2 sequences are MNHNY and SVGAGI (reference sequence).

The chain carries TRBV4-1 and TRBJ1-5; D is undetermined. V dropped 3 bases and J dropped 5 bases, with 8 bases sitting between them. The CDR3 has 13 residues. Germline V gives CDR1 MGHRA, CDR2 YSYEKL. CDR3: CASSHGLDQPQHF. DNA of the CDR3: TGCGCCAGCAGCCATGGACTGGATCAGCCCCAGCATTTT.

The J gene is TRBJ2-7, the V gene TRBV5-1, with 8 bases matching TRBD2. J lost 0 bases, V lost 4 bases, and 6 bases had no gene match. CDR3 length equals 15 residues. CDR1 is SGHRS and CDR2 is YFSETQ in the germline V gene. This CDR3 reads CASSRTSGISYEQYF. In DNA, the CDR3 is TGCGCCAGCAGCCGAACTAGCGGTATCTCCTACGAGCAGTACTTC.

The chain links TRBV27 to TRBJ2-7, with D perhaps matching TRBD1 (7 bases). Germline V gene lookup returns CDR1 MNHEY and CDR2 SMNVEV (reference sequence). The length of the CDR3 is 16 residues. V gave up 2 bases and J gave up 1 base, with 15 bases separating them. In DNA form, the CDR3 reads TGTGCCAGCAGTTTAGGGGGGACGACAGGGTCCTACGAGCAGTACTTC. Translation: CASSLGGTTGSYEQYF.

The chain recombines TRBV6-1 with TRBJ2-7; TRBD1 agrees at 8 bases. Germline-derived CDR1 and CDR2 are MNHNS and SASEGT. Germline trimming cut 7 bases from V and 0 bases from J; bases unmatched to any gene: 8. The CDR3 consists of 15 residues. CDR3 residues: CASNPGQGHSYEQYF. CDR3 DNA: TGTGCCAGCAACCCAGGACAGGGACACTCCTACGAGCAGTACTTC.

The chain is built from TRBV18 and TRBJ1-2, with 7 nucleotides matching TRBD1. CDR3 length: 19 residues. In germline, CDR1 is KGHSH, CDR2 LQKENI. V gave up 3 bases and J gave up 1 base; unmatched junction bases: 17. Here the CDR3 reads CASSPNRGRSPRGNYGYTF. The CDR3 region has the DNA TGTGCCAGCTCACCCAACAGGGGACGGTCGCCTCGGGGTAACTATGGCTACACCTTC.

The chain has TRBV18 and TRBJ1-3; unclear D gene. CDR1 is KGHSH, CDR2 LQKENI, per germline. Trimming pared 2 bases from V and 7 bases from J, leaving 6 bases between. There are 12 residues in the CDR3. CDR3 nucleotides: TGTGCCAGCTCACCATCGGAGAACACCATATATTTT. This sequence encodes CASSPSENTIYF.

The chain is built from TRBV7-2 and TRBJ2-7, with 9 bases that match TRBD2. This CDR3 contains 14 residues. Germline CDR1 is SGHTA and CDR2 is FQGNSA. V lost 2 bases and J lost 5; bases outside the gene matches: 4. The CDR3 loop is CASSLIAGDDEQYF. As DNA, the CDR3 is TGTGCCAGCAGCTTAATAGCGGGAGACGACGAGCAGTACTTC.

Worth noting for this clone: The sample holds other DNA sequences that translate to the same CDR3. The chain joins TRBV6-6 to TRBJ2-1; D uncertain. Germline V gene data show CDR1 as MNHNY and CDR2 as SVGAGI (reference sequence). The CDR3 is made up of 11 amino acids. V lost 2 bases and J lost 7, with 3 bases in between. The CDR3 bases are TGTGCCAGCAGTTACCCAAATGAGCAGTTCTTC. This translates into CASSYPNEQFF.

J is TRBJ1-6 and V is TRBV7-2; TRBD1 is a possible D gene (6 bases). Trimming stripped 7 bases from V and 6 bases from J, with 19 bases between. The CDR3 runs 16 residues. Germline V gene lookup returns CDR1 SGHTA and CDR2 FQGNSA. The CDR3 protein is CASISHLGQFNSPLHF. DNA for the CDR3: TGTGCCAGCATCTCCCACCTAGGACAGTTTAATTCACCCCTCCACTTT.

The chain has TRBV28 and TRBJ2-6, with a possible D match to TRBD1 (6 bases). The CDR3 has 16 residues. V lost 3 bases and J lost 2, with 11 bases in between. The germline CDR1 and CDR2 sequences are MDHEN and SYDVKM. CDR3 sequence reads: CASSLDSKPGANVLTF. CDR3 coding DNA: TGTGCCAGCAGTTTGGACAGCAAGCCTGGGGCCAACGTCCTGACTTTC.

Written as DNA, the CDR3 is TGTGCCAGCAGACCTCTCACGGAGACTTACTATGGCTACACCTTC. It yields the protein CASRPLTETYYGYTF. This rearrangement joins TRBV7-9 to TRBJ1-2; no definite D call. Germline assignment: CDR1 SEHNR and CDR2 FQNEAQ (reference sequence). The CDR3 totals 15 residues. V gave up 6 bases and J gave up 3 bases, with 17 bases separating them.

This sequence joins TRBV30 and TRBJ1-6, with D maybe TRBD1 (5 bases). The CDR3 contains 15 residues. From germline, CDR1 is GTSNPN and CDR2 SVGIG (reference sequence). The V and J ends lost 1 base and 6 bases respectively, with 13 bases between them. The CDR3 is CAWSAVLGGNSPLHF. The DNA for the CDR3 is TGTGCCTGGAGTGCCGTCTTGGGGGGTAATTCACCCCTCCACTTT.

For this clone: Other DNA variants within this sample encode the same CDR3. The CDR3 coding sequence is TGTGCCAGCTCACCACCCGGCCCCAGCTACGAGCAGTACTTC. Amino acid sequence: CASSPPGPSYEQYF. V and J are TRBV18 and TRBJ2-7; D gene ambiguous. CDR1 and CDR2 from the germline V gene are KGHSH and LQKENI. The CDR3 covers 14 residues. V lost 0 bases to trimming and J lost 3 bases, with 9 bases between them.

The J gene is TRBJ1-5, the V gene TRBV7-9; the D gene is possibly TRBD1 (5 bases). Trimming took off 4 bases at V and 7 bases at J, with 14 bases between the two ends. The germline V gene has CDR1 SEHNR and CDR2 FQNEAQ (reference sequence). The CDR3 spans 14 residues. Here the CDR3 DNA reads TGTGCCAGCAGCTCCGAGGGCGGGGGACAGCCCCAGCATTTT. This codes for CASSSEGGGQPQHF.